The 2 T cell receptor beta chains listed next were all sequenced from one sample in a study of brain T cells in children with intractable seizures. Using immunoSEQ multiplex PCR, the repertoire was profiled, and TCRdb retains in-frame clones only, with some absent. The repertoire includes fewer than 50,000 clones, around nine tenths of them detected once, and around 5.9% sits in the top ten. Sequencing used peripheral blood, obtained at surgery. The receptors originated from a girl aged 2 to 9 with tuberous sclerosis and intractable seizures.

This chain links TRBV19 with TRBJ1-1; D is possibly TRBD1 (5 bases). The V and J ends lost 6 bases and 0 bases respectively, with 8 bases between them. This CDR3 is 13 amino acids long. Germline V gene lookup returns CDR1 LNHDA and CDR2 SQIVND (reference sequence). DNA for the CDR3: TGTGCCAGTAGCGCGGGGGTGAACACTGAAGCTTTCTTT. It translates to CASSAGVNTEAFF.

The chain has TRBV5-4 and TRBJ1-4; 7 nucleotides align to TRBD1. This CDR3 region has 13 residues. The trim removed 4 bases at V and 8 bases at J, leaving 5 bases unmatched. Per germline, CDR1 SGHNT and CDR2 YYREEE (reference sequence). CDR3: CASSHSRGEKLFF. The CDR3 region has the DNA TGTGCCAGCAGCCATTCCAGGGGGGAAAAACTGTTTTTT.